The 22 T cell receptor beta chains below come from one sample, sequenced in a study of T-cell reconstitution after alpha-beta-depleted transplantation in children. A TCRbeta library incorporating unique molecular identifiers was prepared. Using its own MiXCR run on the PCR reads, TCRdb lists one record per CDR3 protein. The table has roughly 350,000 distinct CDR3 sequences, roughly 16% seen once. This specimen was PBMCs, mostly from graft donor cells, taken 360 days after TCRalphabeta/CD19-depleted stem cell transplant. All receptors come from a male patient under 10 years old who had a stem cell transplant for acute lymphoblastic leukemia, so the T cells may come from the graft donor.

The CDR3 region is CASSLERRNSPLHF. The CDR3 DNA reads TGCGCCAGCAGCTTGGAAAGGCGTAATTCACCCCTCCACTTT. This chain links TRBV5-1 with TRBJ1-6; D unclear. The CDR3 has 14 residues. Per the germline V gene, CDR1 is SGHRS and CDR2 is YFSETQ. V lost 0 bases, J lost 6 bases, and 7 bases lay in between. The full variable domain, completed using reference TRBV5-1 and TRBJ1-6, is KAGVTQTPRYLIKTRGQQVTLSCSPISGHRSVSWYQQTPGQGLQFLFEYFSETQRNKGNFPGRFSGRQFSNSRSEMNVSTLELGDSALYLCASSLERRNSPLHFGNGTRLTVT.

V and J are TRBV12-3 or TRBV12-4 and TRBJ2-1, with 11 bases fitting TRBD2. This CDR3 contains 17 residues. With 5 bases clipped from V and 2 bases from J, the junction kept 8 bases outside the gene matches. The chain's CDR3 is CASSRGELAGAYNEQFF. The CDR3 DNA sequence: TGTGCCAGCAGTCGGGGAGAACTAGCGGGAGCCTACAATGAGCAGTTCTTC.

This chain uses TRBV27 with TRBJ2-3, with 8 positions matching TRBD2. Germline V lookup: CDR1 MNHEY, CDR2 SMNVEV (reference sequence). The CDR3 runs to 22 residues. Trimming removed 3 bases from V and 3 bases from J; junction bases left unmatched: 26. The CDR3 region is CASSFRRTAIITGTRVTDTQYF. The CDR3 DNA reads as TGTGCCAGCAGTTTTCGCCGTACAGCGATTATAACCGGGACTAGGGTGACAGATACGCAGTATTTT.

This clonotype came up a few times. The chain recombines TRBV29-1 with TRBJ1-2, with D possibly matching TRBD1 (5 bases). Germline loops: CDR1 SQVTM, CDR2 ANQGSEA. The CDR3 is made up of 14 amino acids. Trimming pared 4 bases from V and 3 bases from J, leaving 15 bases between. As DNA, the CDR3 is TGCAGCGTTGGTGCCGACTGGGGGTACTATGGCTACACCTTC. This translates into CSVGADWGYYGYTF.

This clonotype has ten or more counts. The chain carries TRBV29-1 and TRBJ2-2, with 10 bases that match TRBD2. The germline CDR1 and CDR2 sequences are SQVTM and ANQGSEA. Trimming removed 7 bases from V and 6 bases from J; junction bases left unmatched: 5. The CDR3 is 13 amino acids. The CDR3 DNA reads as TGCAGCGCGGGACTAGCGAAACCCGGGGAGCTGTTTTTT. The encoded protein is CSAGLAKPGELFF.

This clonotype was counted a few times. The rearrangement links TRBV10-3 to TRBJ2-3; D might be TRBD1 (5 bases). The CDR3 is made up of 13 amino acids. CDR1 is ENHRY, CDR2 SYGVKD, per germline. The V end was cut by 8 bases, the J end by 0 bases, with 9 bases between. CDR3 sequence: CAIGRASTDTQYF. CDR3 DNA: TGTGCCATCGGCAGGGCTAGCACAGATACGCAGTATTTT.

The rearrangement uses TRBV9 and TRBJ2-7; D is unclear. The CDR3 runs to 16 residues. Trimming took 0 bases from V and 3 from J, leaving 16 bases between them. In germline, CDR1 is SGDLS, CDR2 YYNGEE. The CDR3 is CASSVAPDPGRYEQYF. In nucleotides, the CDR3 is TGTGCCAGCAGCGTAGCTCCAGACCCCGGGCGCTACGAGCAGTACTTC.

This chain uses TRBV6-5 with TRBJ2-2; no definite D call. The CDR3 is 13 amino acids. The germline gives CDR1 MNHEY, CDR2 SVGAGI. V was cut by 2 bases and J by 6 bases, with 7 bases left in between. The CDR3 region has the DNA TGTGCCAGCAGTTACGCAGCCCCCGGGGAGCTGTTTTTT. Residues: CASSYAAPGELFF.

J is TRBJ2-7 and V is TRBV4-3; D is unresolved. The CDR3 is made up of 16 amino acids. Per the germline V gene, CDR1 is LGHNA and CDR2 is YSLEER. Trimming removed 2 bases from V and 2 bases from J, with 16 bases in between. The DNA for the CDR3 is TGCGCCAGCAGCCAAAGGTACCAGGACGAAGCCTACGAGCAGTACTTC. It is translated as CASSQRYQDEAYEQYF.

This clonotype has only a few counts. The rearrangement joins TRBV12-3 or TRBV12-4 to TRBJ1-5; TRBD1 agrees at 7 bases. V was pared by 6 bases and J by 3 bases, with 5 bases of the junction left unmatched. The CDR3 loop spans 14 amino acids. The CDR3 DNA is TGTGCCAGCAGAACGACAGGGACCAATCAGCCCCAGCATTTT. It is translated as CASRTTGTNQPQHF.

This clonotype was detected many times. The V call is TRBV28, the J call TRBJ2-7; the D gene is possibly TRBD2 (6 bases). The germline V gene encodes CDR1 MDHEN and CDR2 SYDVKM. This CDR3 has 14 amino acids. Trimming removed 4 bases from V and 2 bases from J, with 12 bases in between. The CDR3 region is CASSWRGPTYEQYF. The CDR3 bases are TGTGCCAGCAGTTGGAGGGGTCCCACCTACGAGCAGTACTTC.

V and J are TRBV6-1 and TRBJ2-7; D call uncertain. From germline, CDR1 is MNHNS and CDR2 SASEGT. V was shortened by 6 bases and J by 5 bases, with 17 bases between the two germline ends. The CDR3 loop spans 14 amino acids. The CDR3 DNA sequence: TGTGCCAGCAGCCTACGACGGCCGCCAAACGAGCAGTACTTC. Amino acids: CASSLRRPPNEQYF.

This clonotype turned up a few times. The chain links TRBV27 to TRBJ2-5; D may be TRBD2 (6 bases). The CDR3 contains 16 residues. Germline CDR1 reads MNHEY; CDR2 reads SMNVEV (reference sequence). V was shortened by 6 bases and J by 5 bases, with 22 bases between the two germline ends. In nucleotides, the CDR3 is TGTGCCAGCAGAGTAACCCCCCTAGCGATCCGGGAGACCCAGTACTTC. Its protein is CASRVTPLAIRETQYF.

This clonotype was counted many times. The rearrangement links TRBV20-1 to TRBJ2-1, with 11 bases identical to TRBD2. Germline V gene sequence: CDR1 DFQATT, CDR2 SNEGSKA (reference sequence). The ends lost 1 base at V and 8 bases at J; junction bases unmatched: 10. The CDR3 totals 16 residues. The CDR3 spells CSARVGLAEIFDEQFF. For the CDR3, the DNA is TGCAGTGCTAGAGTGGGACTAGCGGAAATTTTCGATGAGCAGTTCTTC.

The sample holds a few counts of this clonotype. This chain uses TRBV29-1 with TRBJ2-1, with D maybe TRBD2 (5 bases). CDR1 and CDR2 (germline): SQVTM, ANQGSEA. Deletions cut 3 bases from V and 8 bases from J, with 17 bases between. The length of the CDR3 is 14 residues. CDR3 region: CSVEVLARAYEQFF. Here the CDR3 DNA reads TGCAGCGTTGAGGTCCTAGCTCGCGCCTATGAGCAGTTCTTC.

This clonotype was detected only a few times. The rearrangement links TRBV4-3 to TRBJ2-1; D unresolved. Germline loops: CDR1 LGHNA, CDR2 YSLEER. The ends were cut back, 0 bases at V and 9 bases at J, with 15 bases in the middle. The CDR3 extends over 15 amino acids. Here the CDR3 reads CASSQEAAAVPEQFF. The CDR3 region has the DNA TGCGCCAGCAGCCAAGAGGCGGCCGCGGTCCCTGAGCAGTTCTTC.

V and J are TRBV11-2 and TRBJ2-7; TRBD1 is a possible D gene (5 bases). V was cut by 4 bases and J by 7 bases, with 20 bases left in between. Germline V gene lookup returns CDR1 SGHAT and CDR2 FQNNGV. The CDR3 has 15 amino acids. The CDR3 loop reads CASSSYRRLLREQYF. The CDR3 coding sequence is TGTGCCAGCAGCTCCTACAGGAGACTCCTTCGGGAGCAGTACTTC.

The genes are TRBV10-3 and TRBJ2-3; D gene uncertain. Germline assignment: CDR1 ENHRY and CDR2 SYGVKD. The CDR3 has 14 residues. Trimming cost V 1 base and J 8 bases, with 13 bases left between them. The CDR3 sequence is CAISEFARTGTQYF. For the CDR3, the DNA is TGTGCCATCAGTGAGTTTGCCCGCACGGGTACGCAGTATTTT.

This clonotype was observed at least ten times. The chain couples TRBV11-2 to TRBJ2-3; tentative D call: TRBD2 (6 bases). CDR1 and CDR2 from the germline V gene are SGHAT and FQNNGV. Deletions cut 5 bases from V and 4 bases from J, with 16 bases between. The CDR3 spans 15 residues. CDR3: CASSISPSVADTQYF. The CDR3 DNA sequence: TGTGCCAGCAGCATATCTCCTAGCGTGGCAGATACGCAGTATTTT.

This clonotype was found a few times. The V and J genes are TRBV7-2 and TRBJ2-1; 9 bases map to TRBD2. V lost 0 bases to trimming and J lost 3 bases; unmatched junction nucleotides: 6. Per the germline V gene, CDR1 is SGHTA and CDR2 is FQGNSA. CDR3 length: 17 residues. Written as DNA, the CDR3 is TGTGCCAGCAGCTTAGCCGCTAGCGGGATTCTCTACAATGAGCAGTTCTTC. Encoded protein: CASSLAASGILYNEQFF.

There are a few counts of this clonotype. Here the CDR3 DNA reads TGTGCCAGCAGCAAGACCGGGACAGGGGGACCAGATACGCAGTATTTT. Translation: CASSKTGTGGPDTQYF. The chain recombines TRBV4-2 with TRBJ2-3, with 11 bases that match TRBD1. This CDR3 contains 16 residues. The ends lost 5 bases at V and 4 bases at J; junction bases unmatched: 8. Germline V lookup: CDR1 LGHNA, CDR2 YNFKEQ.

This chain links TRBV11-2 with TRBJ2-1; TRBD1 matches at 10 bases. The germline V gene has CDR1 SGHAT and CDR2 FQNNGV. The V gene end was trimmed by 1 base and the J gene end by 8 bases; junction bases not matched to a gene: 8. The CDR3 extends over 16 amino acids. This CDR3 reads CASSLGRGTGVDEQFF. The DNA of the CDR3 is TGTGCCAGCAGCTTAGGTCGAGGGACAGGGGTCGATGAGCAGTTCTTC.